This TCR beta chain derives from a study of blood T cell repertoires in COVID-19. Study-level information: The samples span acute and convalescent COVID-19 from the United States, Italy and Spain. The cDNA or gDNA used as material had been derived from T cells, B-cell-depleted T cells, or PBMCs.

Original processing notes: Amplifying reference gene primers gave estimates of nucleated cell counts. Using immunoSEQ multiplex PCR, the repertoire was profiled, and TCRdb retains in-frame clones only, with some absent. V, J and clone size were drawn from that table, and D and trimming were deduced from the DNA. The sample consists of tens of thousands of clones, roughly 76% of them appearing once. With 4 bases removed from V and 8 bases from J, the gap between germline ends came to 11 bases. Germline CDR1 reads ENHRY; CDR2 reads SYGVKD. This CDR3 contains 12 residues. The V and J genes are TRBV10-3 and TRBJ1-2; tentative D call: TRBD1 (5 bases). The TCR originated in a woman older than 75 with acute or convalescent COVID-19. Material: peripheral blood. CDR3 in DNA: TGTGCCATCAGTGTACCTGGGGGGGGCTACACCTTC. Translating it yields CAISVPGGGYTF.